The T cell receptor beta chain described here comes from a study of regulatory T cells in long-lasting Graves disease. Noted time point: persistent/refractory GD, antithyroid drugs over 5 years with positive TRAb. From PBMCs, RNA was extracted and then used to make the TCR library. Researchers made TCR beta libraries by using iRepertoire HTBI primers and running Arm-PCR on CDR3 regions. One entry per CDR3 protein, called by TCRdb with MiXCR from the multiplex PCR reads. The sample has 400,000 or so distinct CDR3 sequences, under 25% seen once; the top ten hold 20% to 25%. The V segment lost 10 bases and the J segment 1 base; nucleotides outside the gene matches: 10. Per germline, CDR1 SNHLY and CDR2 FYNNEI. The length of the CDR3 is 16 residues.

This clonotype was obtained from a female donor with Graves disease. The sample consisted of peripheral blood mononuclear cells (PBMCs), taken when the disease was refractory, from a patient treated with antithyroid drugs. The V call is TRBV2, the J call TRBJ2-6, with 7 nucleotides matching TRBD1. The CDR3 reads CANHGQDSSGANVLTF. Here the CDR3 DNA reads TGTGCCAACCACGGACAGGATAGTTCTGGGGCCAACGTCCTGACTTTC. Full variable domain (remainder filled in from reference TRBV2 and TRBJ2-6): EPEVTQTPSHQVTQMGQEVILRCVPISNHLYFYWYRQILGQKVEFLVSFYNNEISEKSEIFDDQFSVERPDGSNFTLKIRSTKLEDSAMYFCANHGQDSSGANVLTFGAGSRLTVL.